A single sample gave rise to the 21 T cell receptor beta chains below, sequenced in a study of blood T cell repertoires in COVID-19. The protocol was immunoSEQ multiplex PCR, while the TCRdb copy is restricted to in-frame clones and leaves out a portion. The profile shows some 120,000 clones, about 86% of them singletons. The specimen sequenced was peripheral blood. The receptors here all came from a woman aged 50 to 60 with active or convalescent COVID-19.

For the CDR3, the DNA is TGTGCCAGCAGCTTGCAGCGGACTAGCGGGAGGGGAGACTACAATGAGCAGTTCTTC. It translates to CASSLQRTSGRGDYNEQFF. The chain carries TRBV5-6 and TRBJ2-1, with 15 bases identical to TRBD2. The germline V gene has CDR1 SGHDT and CDR2 YYEEEE. CDR3 size: 19 residues. J lost 3 bases, V lost 1 base, and 8 bases had no gene match.

The chain has TRBV11-2 and TRBJ1-3; D may be TRBD1 (5 bases). The CDR3 has 17 residues. Germline CDR1 reads SGHAT; CDR2 reads FQNNGV. V shed 4 bases and J shed 2 bases, with 18 bases lying between them. The CDR3 protein is CASSSPGEGSPGNTIYF. The CDR3 region has the DNA TGTGCCAGCAGCTCCCCGGGGGAGGGGTCCCCTGGAAACACCATATATTTT. The full variable domain, completed using reference TRBV11-2 and TRBJ1-3, is EAGVAQSPRYKIIEKRQSVAFWCNPISGHATLYWYQQILGQGPKLLIQFQNNGVVDDSQLPKDRFSAERLKGVDSTLKIQPAKLEDSAVYLCASSSPGEGSPGNTIYFGEGSWLTVV.

This clone was detected once. The rearrangement uses TRBV15 and TRBJ2-1; 7 bases match TRBD2. J was trimmed by 2 bases and V by 0 bases; bases with no gene match: 4. Germline V gives CDR1 LNHNV, CDR2 YYDKDF (reference sequence). This CDR3 region has 16 residues. DNA for the CDR3: TGTGCCACCAGCAGAGATCTAGCGGCGACCTACAATGAGCAGTTCTTC. Its translation: CATSRDLAATYNEQFF.

The J gene is TRBJ1-2, the V gene TRBV9, with D possibly TRBD1 on 6 matching bases. Germline CDR1 SGDLS, CDR2 YYNGEE. This CDR3 region has 18 residues. Trimming took 0 bases from V and 2 from J, leaving 20 bases between them. CDR3 in amino acids: CASSVASQGQTGNYGYTF. CDR3 sequence (DNA): TGTGCCAGCAGCGTAGCTTCGCAGGGGCAGACGGGGAACTATGGCTACACCTTC.

The chain recombines TRBV4-1 with TRBJ2-7; D is possibly TRBD2 (5 bases). The CDR3 length is 17 residues. The V and J ends lost 0 bases and 7 bases respectively, with 22 bases between them. Per germline, CDR1 MGHRA and CDR2 YSYEKL. The CDR3 sequence: CASSQEPGNPLSGEQYF. The CDR3 DNA sequence: TGCGCCAGCAGCCAAGAGCCGGGGAACCCTCTATCGGGGGAGCAGTACTTC.

The chain employs TRBV4-1 and TRBJ1-5, with 7 bases lining up with TRBD1. This CDR3 has 16 amino acids. The germline CDR1 and CDR2 sequences are MGHRA and YSYEKL. Trimming at V came to 1 base and at J to 6 bases, leaving 9 bases not matched to a gene. The CDR3 region is CASSQVGRGQGQPQHF. The CDR3 DNA follows: TGCGCCAGCAGCCAAGTGGGTAGGGGGCAAGGTCAGCCCCAGCATTTT.

V gene TRBV6-5 combines with J gene TRBJ1-2; 10 bases fit TRBD1. J was trimmed by 4 bases and V by 7 bases; bases with no gene match: 9. The CDR3 length is 15 residues. Germline V lookup: CDR1 MNHEY, CDR2 SVGAGI. Written as DNA, the CDR3 is TGTGCCAGCACGTGGGCTGGGGACAGGGGCTATGGCTACACCTTC. This codes for CASTWAGDRGYGYTF.

This chain links TRBV5-1 with TRBJ2-5; 8 bases line up with TRBD1. Germline V CDR1 and CDR2: SGHRS, YFSETQ. Trimming took 5 bases from V and 5 from J; bases not matched to a gene: 5. This CDR3 region has 13 residues. The CDR3 DNA sequence: TGCGCCAGCAGTCAGGGGGCTAGGGAGACCCAGTACTTC. It is translated as CASSQGARETQYF.

By share of the sample, this clone is medium-sized. The genes are TRBV28 and TRBJ2-5; D is uncertain. Trimming stripped 3 bases from V and 3 bases from J, with 11 bases between. The CDR3 contains 14 residues. Germline-derived CDR1 and CDR2 are MDHEN and SYDVKM. CDR3 region: CASSFHTNEETQYF. DNA for the CDR3: TGTGCCAGCAGTTTTCACACTAACGAAGAGACCCAGTACTTC.

The chain employs TRBV18 and TRBJ1-3, with unresolved D. CDR1 is KGHSH and CDR2 is LQKENI in the germline V gene. V lost 0 bases, J lost 4 bases, and 7 bases lay in between. CDR3 length: 14 residues. CDR3 sequence (DNA): TGTGCCAGCTCACCACCGTCTCTGGGAAACACCATATATTTT. This translates into CASSPPSLGNTIYF.

The table lists this clone with a count of one. The CDR3 spells CASSLSGNSPLHF. CDR3 DNA sequence: TGTGCCAGCAGTTTATCCGGGAATTCACCCCTCCACTTT. The V gene is TRBV12-3 or TRBV12-4, the J gene TRBJ1-6; D not certain. This CDR3 is 13 amino acids long. V was trimmed by 2 bases and J by 7 bases, leaving 6 bases between them.

This rearrangement joins TRBV3-1 (or the pseudogene TRBV3-2) to TRBJ2-3; 14 nucleotides align to TRBD2. The ends lost 0 bases at V and 3 bases at J; junction bases unmatched: 2. CDR1 LGHDT and CDR2 YNNKEL come from the germline V gene (reference sequence). CDR3 length equals 17 residues. DNA of the CDR3: TGTGCCAGCAGCCAAGAGGGACTAGCGGGAGTTACAGATACGCAGTATTTT. Amino acids: CASSQEGLAGVTDTQYF.

The chain carries TRBV4-3 and TRBJ2-3; TRBD2 matches at 13 bases. The CDR3 runs 17 residues. The germline gives CDR1 LGHNA, CDR2 YSLEER. The trim removed 0 bases at V and 5 bases at J, leaving 5 bases unmatched. This chain's CDR3 is CASSQDGLAGAGDTQYF. In nucleotides, the CDR3 is TGCGCCAGCAGCCAAGACGGACTAGCGGGAGCGGGAGATACGCAGTATTTT.

This sequence joins TRBV9 and TRBJ2-5; 13 bases agree with TRBD2. The V segment lost 2 bases and the J segment 5 bases; nucleotides outside the gene matches: 12. From germline, CDR1 is SGDLS and CDR2 YYNGEE. The CDR3 contains 18 residues. Here the CDR3 reads CASSVGNSGLAGFETQYF. As DNA, the CDR3 is TGTGCCAGCAGCGTTGGAAATTCGGGACTAGCGGGATTCGAGACCCAGTACTTC.

The gene calls are TRBV19 and TRBJ1-2; unclear D gene. The CDR3 totals 15 residues. CDR1 is LNHDA and CDR2 is SQIVND in the germline V gene (reference sequence). Trimming cost V 1 base and J 0 bases, with 9 bases left between them. In nucleotides, the CDR3 is TGTGCCAGTAGTATAGCGGCAGGAACTAACTATGGCTACACCTTC. It translates to CASSIAAGTNYGYTF.

The chain has TRBV7-8 and TRBJ1-1, with a weak D call TRBD1 (5 bases). CDR1 SGHVS and CDR2 FQNEAQ come from the germline V gene. This CDR3 comprises 15 residues. V was shortened by 0 bases and J by 5 bases, with 13 bases between the two germline ends. Written as DNA, the CDR3 is TGTGCCAGCAGCTTAGCGAGTGGGGGGATAACTGAAGCTTTCTTT. This codes for CASSLASGGITEAFF.

V gene TRBV7-2 combines with J gene TRBJ2-7; 7 bases fit TRBD2. The CDR3 runs to 16 residues. CDR1 and CDR2 from the germline V gene are SGHTA and FQGNSA. Trimming at V came to 5 bases and at J to 1 base, leaving 11 bases not matched to a gene. The CDR3 bases are TGTGCCAGCAGCCTTTTTTCGGGCGGGGGTTCCTACGAGCAGTACTTC. This translates into CASSLFSGGGSYEQYF. Based on the CDR3 plus reference TRBV7-2 and TRBJ2-7, the full variable domain is GAGVSQSPSNKVTEKGKDVELRCDPISGHTALYWYRQSLGQGLEFLIYFQGNSAPDKSGLPSDRFSAERTGGSVSTLTIQRTQQEDSAVYLCASSLFSGGGSYEQYFGPGTRLTVT.

V and J are TRBV6-2 or TRBV6-3 and TRBJ1-5; perhaps TRBD1 as D (5 bases). Germline CDR1 MNHEY, CDR2 SVGEGT. The CDR3 is made up of 12 amino acids. Trimming stripped 7 bases from V and 11 bases from J, with 15 bases between. Here the CDR3 reads CASNPGGLAQHF. The CDR3 DNA follows: TGTGCCAGCAACCCGGGGGGGTTGGCCCAGCATTTT.

The rearrangement joins TRBV18 to TRBJ2-2, with D tentatively TRBD2 (7 bases). The CDR3 has 13 residues. Trimming took off 11 bases at V and 7 bases at J, with 17 bases between the two ends. Germline CDR1 KGHSH, CDR2 LQKENI. Here the CDR3 DNA reads TGTGCCCTATCGGGGGGCTTACACGGGGAGCTGTTTTTT. It yields the protein CALSGGLHGELFF.

The gene calls are TRBV27 and TRBJ2-3, with 11 nucleotides matching TRBD1. The ends lost 8 bases at V and 4 bases at J; junction bases unmatched: 2. Germline values: CDR1 MNHEY, CDR2 SMNVEV (reference sequence). The CDR3 covers 13 residues. This CDR3 reads CASGQGAADTQYF. CDR3 nucleotides: TGTGCCAGCGGACAGGGGGCGGCAGATACGCAGTATTTT.

This chain links TRBV28 with TRBJ2-7; 10 nucleotides line up with TRBD2. V shed 8 bases, J shed 3 bases, and the junction held 19 bases outside the gene matches. Germline V gene data show CDR1 as MDHEN and CDR2 as SYDVKM. This CDR3 comprises 18 residues. The CDR3 nucleotides read TGTGCCAGCGGGGGCGGGGTGAGCGGGAGGGCCGGATACTACGAGCAGTACTTC. Translated, it gives CASGGGVSGRAGYYEQYF.